This T cell receptor beta chain was captured in a study of CD8 T cells in Susac syndrome. RNA amounts of about 0.5 to 1 ug underwent reverse transcription with random hexamers. Multiplex PCR with immunoSEQ amplified the TCR beta CDR3 across 54 Vbeta and 13 Jbeta. TCRdb re-called the immunoSEQ multiplex PCR reads with MiXCR, one entry per CDR3 protein. The sample contains about 120,000 distinct CDR3 sequences, about nine tenths of which appear only once. V gave up 8 bases and J gave up 7 bases, with 20 bases separating them. Germline values: CDR1 SNHLY, CDR2 FYNNEI. The CDR3 covers 14 residues. TCR beta sequencing was performed on blood CD8+ and CD4+ T cells.

Source material: CD4+ T cells from PBMCs. The receptor's source is a human donor in good health. V gene TRBV2 combines with J gene TRBJ1-1, with a tentative D call TRBD1 (5 bases). CDR3 amino acids: CASSPPSGLDEAFF. For the CDR3, the DNA is TGTGCCAGCTCACCCCCGTCAGGGTTGGATGAAGCTTTCTTT.